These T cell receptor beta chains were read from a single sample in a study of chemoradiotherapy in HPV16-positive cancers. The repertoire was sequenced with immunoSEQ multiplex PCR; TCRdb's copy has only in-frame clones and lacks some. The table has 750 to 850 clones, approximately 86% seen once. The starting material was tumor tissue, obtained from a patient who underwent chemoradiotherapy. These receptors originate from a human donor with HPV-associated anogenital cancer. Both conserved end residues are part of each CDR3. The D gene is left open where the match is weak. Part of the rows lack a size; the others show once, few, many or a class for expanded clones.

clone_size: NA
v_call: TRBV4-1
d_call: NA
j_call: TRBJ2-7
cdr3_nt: TGCGCCAGCAGCCAAGGGCGGTTTGGAGCCTACGAGCAGTACTTC
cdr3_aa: CASSQGRFGAYEQYF

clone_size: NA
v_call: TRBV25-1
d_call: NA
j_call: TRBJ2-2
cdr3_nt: TGTGCCAGCAGTGAATCCGGGATGGCCGGGGAGCTGTTTTTT
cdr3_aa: CASSESGMAGELFF

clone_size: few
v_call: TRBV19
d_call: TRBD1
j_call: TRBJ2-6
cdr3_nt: TGTGCCAGTAGCGCGAACAGGGGGCCGCATCCATTCTCTGGGGCCAACGTCCTGACTTTC
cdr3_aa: CASSANRGPHPFSGANVLTF

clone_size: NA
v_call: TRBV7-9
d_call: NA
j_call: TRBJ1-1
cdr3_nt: TGTGCCAGCAGCTTAGGGCCGTTCATGAACACTGAAGCTTTCTTT
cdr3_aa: CASSLGPFMNTEAFF

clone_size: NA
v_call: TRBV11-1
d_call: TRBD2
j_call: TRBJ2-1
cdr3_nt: TGTGCCACCACCCCGGGGGGTGATTATGAGCAGTTCTTC
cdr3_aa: CATTPGGDYEQFF

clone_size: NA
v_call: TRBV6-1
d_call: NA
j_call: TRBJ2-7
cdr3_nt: TGTGCCAGCACTTATAATACAGGGTACGAGCAGTACTTC
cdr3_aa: CASTYNTGYEQYF

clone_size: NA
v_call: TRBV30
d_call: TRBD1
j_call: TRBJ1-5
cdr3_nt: TGTGCCTGGAGACCCATGGGGACAGGGCGGACAGGGGGTCAGCCCCAGCATTTT
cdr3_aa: CAWRPMGTGRTGGQPQHF

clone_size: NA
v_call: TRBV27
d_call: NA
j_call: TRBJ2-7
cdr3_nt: TGTGCCAGCAAGGCTACCCCAGACCGCTACGAGCAGTACTTC
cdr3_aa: CASKATPDRYEQYF

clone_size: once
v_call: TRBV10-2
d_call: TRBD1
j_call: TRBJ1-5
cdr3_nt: TGCGCCAGCGGCCCAACAGGGGCAGGGCAGCCCCAGCATTTT
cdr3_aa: CASGPTGAGQPQHF

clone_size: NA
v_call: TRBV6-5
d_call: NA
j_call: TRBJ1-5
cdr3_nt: TGTGCCAGCAGTTACCAGGGTAATCAGCCCCAGCATTTT
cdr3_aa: CASSYQGNQPQHF

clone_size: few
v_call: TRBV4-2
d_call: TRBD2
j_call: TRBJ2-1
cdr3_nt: TGTGCCAGCAGCCAAGATCCCCTAGCGGGGAACGTGCCTGAGCAGTTCTTC
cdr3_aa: CASSQDPLAGNVPEQFF

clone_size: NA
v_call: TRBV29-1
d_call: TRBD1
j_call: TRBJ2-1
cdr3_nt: TGCAGCGCCGACTCCGGGACAGGCAACAATGAGCAGTTCTTC
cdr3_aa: CSADSGTGNNEQFF

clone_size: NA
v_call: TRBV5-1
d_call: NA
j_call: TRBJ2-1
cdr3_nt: TGCGCCAGCGGACTACCATCCTACAATGAGCAGTTCTTC
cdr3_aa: CASGLPSYNEQFF

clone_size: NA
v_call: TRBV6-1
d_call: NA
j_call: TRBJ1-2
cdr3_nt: TGTGCCAGCAGTTTCTGGACCGACGAGGACTATGGCTACACCTTC
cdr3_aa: CASSFWTDEDYGYTF

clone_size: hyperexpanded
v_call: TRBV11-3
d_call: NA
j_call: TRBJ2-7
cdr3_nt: TGTGCCAGCAGCTTAGATCTTGACCATACCTCAGGCATCTACGGGAAGCAGTACTTC
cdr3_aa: CASSLDLDHTSGIYGKQYF

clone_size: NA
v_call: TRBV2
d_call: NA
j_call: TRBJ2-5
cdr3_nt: TGTGCCAGCAGCGCGGGAACCCAGTACTTC
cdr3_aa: CASSAGTQYF

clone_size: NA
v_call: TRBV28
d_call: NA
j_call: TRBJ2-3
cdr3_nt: TGTGCCAGCACCCCGGTGGGGGAACATACGCAGTATTTT
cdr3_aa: CASTPVGEHTQYF

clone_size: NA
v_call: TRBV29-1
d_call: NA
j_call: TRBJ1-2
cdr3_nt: TGCAGCGTTGACCGGGCCCCTACAGAGATCTATGGCTACACCTTC
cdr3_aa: CSVDRAPTEIYGYTF

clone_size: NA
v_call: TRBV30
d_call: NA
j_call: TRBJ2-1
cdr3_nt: TGTGCCTGGAGTGATCCCCCCTTTAGGTTCTACAATGAGCAGTTCTTC
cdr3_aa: CAWSDPPFRFYNEQFF

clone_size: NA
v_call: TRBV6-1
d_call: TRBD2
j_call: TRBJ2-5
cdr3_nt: TGTGCCGCCACTCAGGCGGGATCGGGGGGGACCCAGTACTTC
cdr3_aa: CAATQAGSGGTQYF

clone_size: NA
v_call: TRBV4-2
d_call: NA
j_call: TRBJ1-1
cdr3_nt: TGTGCCACCAAGATCGGGAGGGAGAACACTGAAGCTTTCTTT
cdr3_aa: CATKIGRENTEAFF

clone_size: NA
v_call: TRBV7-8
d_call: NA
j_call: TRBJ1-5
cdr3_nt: TGTGCCAGCAGCTCCTTGCAGGGGCACCTGAGCAATCAGCCCCAGCATTTT
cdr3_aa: CASSSLQGHLSNQPQHF

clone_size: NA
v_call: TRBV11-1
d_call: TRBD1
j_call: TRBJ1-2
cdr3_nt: TGTGCCAGCAGCCTGCAAAAGACGAGGACAGGAGGCTATGGCTACACCTTC
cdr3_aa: CASSLQKTRTGGYGYTF

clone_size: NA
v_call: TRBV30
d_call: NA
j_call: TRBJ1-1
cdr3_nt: TGTGCCTGGAACACGGACGGGCGGTCTGAAGCTTTCTTT
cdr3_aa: CAWNTDGRSEAFF

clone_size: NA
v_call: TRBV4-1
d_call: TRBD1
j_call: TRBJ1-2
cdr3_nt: TGCGCCAGCAGCCAAGGTACGGACAGGGGTGATTTGCCGCCCTACAACTATGGCTACACCTTC
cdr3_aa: CASSQGTDRGDLPPYNYGYTF

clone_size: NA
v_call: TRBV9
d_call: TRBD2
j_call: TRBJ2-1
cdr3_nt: TGTGCCAGCAGCGTCGGGACTAGCGGCCTCAATGAGCAGTTCTTC
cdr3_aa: CASSVGTSGLNEQFF

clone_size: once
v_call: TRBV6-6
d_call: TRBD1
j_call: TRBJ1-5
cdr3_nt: TGTGCCAGCAGTTACTCTTGGACAGGGAGGATTCAGCCCCAGCATTTT
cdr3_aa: CASSYSWTGRIQPQHF

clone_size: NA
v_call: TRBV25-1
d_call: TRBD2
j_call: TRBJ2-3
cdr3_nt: TGTGCCAGCAGTACCTACGGGACTAGCGTGAGCACAGATACGCAGTATTTT
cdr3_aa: CASSTYGTSVSTDTQYF

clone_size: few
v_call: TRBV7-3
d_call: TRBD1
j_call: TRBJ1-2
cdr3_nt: TGTGCCAGCAGCTCTACAGGGGGCGCGGGCTATGGCTACACCTTC
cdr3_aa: CASSSTGGAGYGYTF

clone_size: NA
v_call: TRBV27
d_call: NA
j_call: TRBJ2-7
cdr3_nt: TGTGCCAGCAGTTTTAGTCCAAGCACCTACGAGCAGTACTTC
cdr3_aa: CASSFSPSTYEQYF

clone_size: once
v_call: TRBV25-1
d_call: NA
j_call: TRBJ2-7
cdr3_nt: TGTGCCAGCAGTGAATCCTGGCGGAATTCCTACGAGCAGTACTTC
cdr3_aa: CASSESWRNSYEQYF

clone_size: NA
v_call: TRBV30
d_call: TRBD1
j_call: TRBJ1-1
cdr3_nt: TGTGCCTGGACATATCCCGGGACAGGGACCACTGAAGCTTTCTTT
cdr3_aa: CAWTYPGTGTTEAFF

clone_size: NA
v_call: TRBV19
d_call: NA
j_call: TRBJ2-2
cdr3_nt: TGTGCCAGTACGGCTCGGGGTCGGGGCACCGGGGAGCTGTTTTTT
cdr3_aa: CASTARGRGTGELFF

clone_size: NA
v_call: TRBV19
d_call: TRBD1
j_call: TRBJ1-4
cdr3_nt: TGTGCCAGTAGCCACACGGGACAGAGAGAAAAACTGTTTTTT
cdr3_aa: CASSHTGQREKLFF

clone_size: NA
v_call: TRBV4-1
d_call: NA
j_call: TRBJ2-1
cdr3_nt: TGCGCCAGCAGCCAGAGGGAGAGGGCTTACAATGAGCAGTTCTTC
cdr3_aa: CASSQRERAYNEQFF